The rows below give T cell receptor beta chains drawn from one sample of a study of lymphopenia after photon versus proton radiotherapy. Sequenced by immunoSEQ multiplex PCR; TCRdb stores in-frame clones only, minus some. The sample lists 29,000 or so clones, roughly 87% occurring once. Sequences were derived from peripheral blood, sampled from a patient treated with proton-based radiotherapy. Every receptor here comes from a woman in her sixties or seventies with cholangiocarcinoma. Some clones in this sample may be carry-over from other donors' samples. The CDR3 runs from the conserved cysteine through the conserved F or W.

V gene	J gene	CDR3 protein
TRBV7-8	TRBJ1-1	CASSFQGQGTEAFF
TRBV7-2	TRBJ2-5	CASSLAGLGETQYF
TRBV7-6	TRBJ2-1	CASSYYAPSSYNEQFF
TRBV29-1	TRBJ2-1	CSVQRSSYNEQFF
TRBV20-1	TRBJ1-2	CSAYGQIYTF
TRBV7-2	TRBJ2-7	CASSLVRGSYEQYF
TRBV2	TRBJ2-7	CASRVGTGPLEQYF
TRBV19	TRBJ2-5	CASSWLAGGPGTQYF
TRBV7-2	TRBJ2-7	CASSLSSQYEQYF
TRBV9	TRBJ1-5	CASSLGQGDQPQHF
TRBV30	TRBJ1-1	CAWSPPNVVTEAFF
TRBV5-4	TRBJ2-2	CASSTRENTGELFF
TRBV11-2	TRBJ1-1	CASSLDGRGGHTEAFF
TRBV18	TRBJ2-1	CASSPGQATYNEQFF
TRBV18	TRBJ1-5	CASSSQGGNQPQHF
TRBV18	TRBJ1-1	CASSPGEHIEAFF
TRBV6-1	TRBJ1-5	CASSARQGKGEQPQHF
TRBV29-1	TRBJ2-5	CSVLGAEETQYF
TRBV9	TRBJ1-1	CASSVGSGHDTEAFF
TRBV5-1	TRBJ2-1	CASSLVGTGNEQFF
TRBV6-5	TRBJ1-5	CASRTGTGNQPQHF
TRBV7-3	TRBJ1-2	CASSLSVTDYGYTF
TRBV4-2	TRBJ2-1	CASSQVAGGRGEQFF
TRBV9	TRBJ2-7	CASSVGGFDYEQYF
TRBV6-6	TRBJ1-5	CATGTGGQPQHF
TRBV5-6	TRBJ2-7	CASSLAGTYEQYF
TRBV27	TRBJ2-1	CASAYRGSPDLVDEQFF
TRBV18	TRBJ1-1	CASSPAGQGAAEAFF
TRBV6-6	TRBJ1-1	CASSPRGNTEAFF
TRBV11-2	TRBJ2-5	CASSSRTGGVGETQYF
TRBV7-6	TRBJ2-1	CASSFGGPPSYNEQFF
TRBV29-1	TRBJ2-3	CSVVGARRATDTQYF
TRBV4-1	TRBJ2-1	CASSQVDMGLASNEQFF
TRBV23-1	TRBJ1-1	CASSHGNTEAFF
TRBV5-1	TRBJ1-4	CASRPTGTENEKLFF
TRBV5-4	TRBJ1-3	CASSTTGGGNTIYF
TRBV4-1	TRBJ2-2	CASSQISGRGYQMATLFF
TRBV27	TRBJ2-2	CASRRQGDTGELFF
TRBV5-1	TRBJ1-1	CASSPQGWGAFF
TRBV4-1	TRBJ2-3	CASSQEVGGPRDTQYF
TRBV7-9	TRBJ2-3	CASSSQGTDTQYF
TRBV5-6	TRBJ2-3	CASSIVGTADTQYF
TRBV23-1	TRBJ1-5	CASSHPTDGGRTRGMGNQPQHF
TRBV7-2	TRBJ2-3	CASSLRNTDTQYF
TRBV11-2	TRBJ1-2	CASSHEIMYGYTF
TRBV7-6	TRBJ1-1	CASSTRTEMNTEAFF